This entry describes one T cell receptor (beta chain). This clonotype was recorded a few times. The specificity of this receptor is unknown. There are no base qualities to consult, and no much larger clone falls within one base. These data originate in a study of early T cells in non-severe SARS-CoV-2 infection listed by TCRdb under 2021. Concerning the study at large: TCR sequencing used bulk RNA from unsorted whole blood, so alpha and beta chains could not be paired.

The CDR3 numbers 17 residues from cysteine through phenylalanine. Only the CDR3 portion is preserved as DNA: 51 bases, with reading frame beginning at the first base. Trimming removed 1 base from V and 0 bases from J, leaving 13 bases between the germline ends. CDR1 and CDR2 were assigned from the germline V gene (reference sequence) as SEHNR and FQNEAQ. The library was produced with 5' RACE. Sequencing was carried out with a NextSeq 500. To correct for sequencing error and PCR bias, the TCR library protocol tagged individual cDNA molecules with unique molecular identifiers. Both TCR alpha and beta chains were sequenced, and tight co-correlation was observed between alpha and beta sequence abundances in each sample. Concerning the study's data processing: Decombinator V4 was used to annotate the V gene, J gene and CDR3 of the TCR sequences. TCRs were defined as expanded if a significant change between any two time points was detected under a Poisson model with p below 0.0001. TCR abundances were normalised to the total number of TCRs sequenced per sample and expressed as counts per million. MAIT TCRs were defined by TRAV1-2 paired with TRAJ12, TRAJ20 or TRAJ33, and iNKT TCRs by TRAV10 paired with TRAJ18. A search of VDJdb, accessed on 1 November 2021, was run for TCRs annotated to CMV, EBV and SARS-CoV-2, with TCRs annotated for multiple antigens excluded. The public reads were reprocessed in TCRdb via fastp at Q25 and MiXCR, keeping in-frame beta chains. Identical CDR3 proteins give one entry, which carries the most common genes and DNA. In this record, the V and J calls reflect TCRdb's handling and not the investigators' own analysis. Within this sample are approximately 69,000 distinct CDR3 sequences, with about an eighth of them counted one time only. The ten largest make up roughly 5.7% of the sample.

The study was a case-control design nested within a healthcare worker cohort in London, UK, with weekly nasopharyngeal swab PCR tests and blood sampling. Healthcare workers were recruited during the week of the UK lockdown, between 23 and 31 March 2020, and followed weekly for up to roughly 15 weeks. What the study reported, not specific to this receptor: VDJdb matching was skewed toward anti-spike CD8 responses and likely underestimated virus-specific expansions by missing private and CD4 specificities.

The chain links TRBV7-9 with TRBJ1-5, with TRBD1 tentatively as D gene (5 bases match). The clonotype was recovered from an adult who was a healthcare worker with PCR-confirmed SARS-CoV-2 infection or an uninfected control (not recorded which). This specimen consisted of whole blood, obtained at baseline. The nucleotide sequence reads as follows: TGTGCCAGCAGCTTAGTCGTCGGGGGAGTTAGCAATCAGCCCCAGCATTTT. Its protein product is CASSLVVGGVSNQPQHF.